This note documents a single T cell receptor beta chain sequence. What this receptor recognizes is not known. Per-base qualities were not stored, and no clone one base away is much larger. The sample is drawn from a study of PD-1 blockade in mismatch repair-deficient tumors (dated by TCRdb to about 2017). Regarding the research as a whole: The trial enrolled fewer than 90 consecutive patients with approximately twelve mismatch repair-deficient cancer types between late 2013 and 2016, all previously treated and progressing. Deep sequencing of TCR CDR3 regions was used to track tumor-associated T cell clones in peripheral blood of patients responding to PD-1 blockade.

The paper's findings and limits, for the study overall: Clones residing in the tumor, which were often undetectable in blood before treatment, expanded quickly after pembrolizumab and then contracted, generally before radiologic responses.

Mismatch repair deficiency was established in every enrolled patient by polymerase chain reaction or immunohistochemistry. TCR sequencing was carried out for three patients who responded to pembrolizumab therapy. The phase II trial prospectively evaluated PD-1 blockade with pembrolizumab in advanced mismatch repair-deficient cancers, independent of tissue of origin. Peripheral blood T cell samples were collected serially, before PD-1 blockade began and at several time points afterward. Blood sampling time points were reported as weeks after the first dose of pembrolizumab. Receptors were amplified or captured by the immunoSEQ multiplex PCR assay. TCRdb limited this immuneACCESS table to in-frame rearrangements with V and J called. A share of clones is missing; checked studies link under half to unresolved V genes, and the rest is unexplained. Within this sample are around 9,000 clones, with 85% to 90% of them counted one time only. The ten biggest clones cover around 0.97% of the sample.

The CDR3 runs 14 amino acids, cysteine and phenylalanine included. Of all the DNA, just the CDR3 is kept, 42 bases in frame from base 1. Based on the germline V gene (reference sequence), the CDR1 and CDR2 sequences are MNHEY and SMNVEV. From V the trimming removes 7 bases and from J it removes 7 bases, while the gene matches leave 7 bases of the junction unaccounted for. The clonotype originates from an adult with mismatch repair-deficient cancer. The chain was built from TRBV27 and TRBJ1-6, with 7 bases in between that match TRBD1. Sequenced material: PBMCs, taken 46 to 47 weeks after starting pembrolizumab. The CDR3 amino acid sequence is: CASTRDRVNSPLHF. The nucleotide sequence reads TGTGCCAGCACCCGCGACAGGGTAAATTCACCCCTCCACTTT.